This entry lists 8 T cell receptor beta chains sequenced from one sample in a study of radiotherapy plus CTLA-4 blockade in lung cancer. The table came from immunoSEQ multiplex PCR; TCRdb's copy has only in-frame clones and leaves some out. The sample yields roughly 76,000 clones, just under 75% seen once. The sample here was peripheral blood, taken from a patient treated with radiotherapy plus ipilimumab. The receptor set was obtained from a human donor with non-small cell lung cancer whose response to radiotherapy plus ipilimumab could not be evaluated.

The V call is TRBV9, the J call TRBJ2-5; the match to TRBD2 covers 7 bases. The germline V gene has CDR1 SGDLS and CDR2 YYNGEE. This CDR3 spans 15 amino acids. Losses at the gene ends were 0 bases for V and 5 bases for J; bases not matched to a gene: 7. For the CDR3, the DNA is TGTGCCAGCAGCGTAGGGGTCCAGGGAGGGGAGACCCAGTACTTC. Translating it yields CASSVGVQGGETQYF.

This chain joins TRBV13 and TRBJ1-2; D might be TRBD1 (5 bases). This CDR3 region has 14 residues. V lost 2 bases and J 5 bases, leaving 12 bases between the germline ends. The germline V gene encodes CDR1 PRHDT and CDR2 FYEKMQ (reference sequence). This CDR3 reads CASSLPRVQYGYTF. The CDR3, as DNA: TGTGCCAGCAGCTTACCCAGGGTACAATATGGCTACACCTTC.

This chain uses TRBV7-6 with TRBJ2-5, with 11 bases aligning to TRBD2. The germline V gene encodes CDR1 SGHVS and CDR2 FNYEAQ. V shed 2 bases, J shed 1 base, and the junction held 9 bases outside the gene matches. CDR3 size: 18 residues. The CDR3 nucleotides read TGTGCCAGCAGCTTAAGTGACAGACTAGCGGGGCGCCAAGAGACCCAGTACTTC. Translating it yields CASSLSDRLAGRQETQYF.

This chain links TRBV4-2 with TRBJ2-1, with D unresolved. V was shortened by 0 bases and J by 0 bases, with 6 bases between the two germline ends. There are 15 residues in the CDR3. Per germline, CDR1 LGHNA and CDR2 YNFKEQ. CDR3 sequence (DNA): TGTGCCAGCAGCCAAGATGGGCCCTCCTACAATGAGCAGTTCTTC. Translating it yields CASSQDGPSYNEQFF.

The J gene is TRBJ1-2, the V gene TRBV9; D may be TRBD1 (5 bases). The CDR3 length is 16 residues. The germline CDR1 and CDR2 sequences are SGDLS and YYNGEE. V lost 2 bases and J 3 bases, leaving 17 bases between the germline ends. For the CDR3, the DNA is TGTGCCAGCAGCGTCAGTCGACAGTCGGCGGACTATGGCTACACCTTC. Protein sequence: CASSVSRQSADYGYTF.

The rearrangement joins TRBV6-5 to TRBJ2-5; maybe TRBD1 (6 bases). Per germline, CDR1 MNHEY and CDR2 SVGAGI. V was shortened by 2 bases and J by 4 bases, with 14 bases between the two germline ends. There are 15 residues in the CDR3. The CDR3 spells CASSYHPLGGETQYF. In DNA form, the CDR3 reads TGTGCCAGCAGTTACCATCCCCTAGGGGGAGAGACCCAGTACTTC.

This clone was observed a few times. This chain connects TRBV19 to TRBJ1-1; D is unresolved. Germline V gene sequence: CDR1 LNHDA, CDR2 SQIVND (reference sequence). The V gene lost 4 bases and the J gene lost 5 bases, with 17 bases spanning the gap. This CDR3 has 15 amino acids. The CDR3 region is CASSNIFRRGTEAFF. The DNA of the CDR3 is TGTGCCAGTAGTAATATATTTAGGAGAGGGACTGAAGCTTTCTTT.

This sequence joins TRBV7-9 and TRBJ2-1, with TRBD1 matching over 8 bases. CDR1 and CDR2 from the germline V gene are SEHNR and FQNEAQ (reference sequence). The CDR3 spans 15 residues. With V trimmed by 5 bases and J by 0 bases, 3 bases remained unmatched. This CDR3 is CASSLTGGSYNEQFF. In DNA form, the CDR3 reads TGTGCCAGCAGCCTCACAGGGGGCTCCTACAATGAGCAGTTCTTC.